A single sample is the source of the 5 T cell receptor beta chains below, sequenced in a study of blood T cell repertoires in COVID-19. Using immunoSEQ multiplex PCR, the repertoire was profiled, and TCRdb retains in-frame clones only, with some absent. The table has about 120,000 clones, over 65% seen once. The sample consisted of peripheral blood. These receptors all come from a man between 65 and 85 years old with acute or convalescent COVID-19.

J is TRBJ2-3 and V is TRBV6-2 or TRBV6-3; D possibly corresponds to TRBD2 (5 bases). The germline V gene has CDR1 MNHEY and CDR2 SVGEGT. CDR3 length: 15 residues. Trimming removed 0 bases from V and 2 bases from J, with 9 bases in between. The CDR3 spells CASSYSTRDTDTQYF. In DNA form, the CDR3 reads TGTGCCAGCAGTTACTCGACACGGGACACAGATACGCAGTATTTT.

The CDR3 region is CASSLAQQETQYF. The CDR3 bases are TGTGCCAGCAGTTTAGCGCAGCAAGAGACCCAGTACTTC. The rearrangement uses TRBV12-3 or TRBV12-4 and TRBJ2-5; D remains unclear. The CDR3 is 13 amino acids. Between the trimmed V and J ends, which lost 0 bases and 2 bases, there was a span of 4 bases.

V and J are TRBV9 and TRBJ1-3, with TRBD1 matching 12 bases. Germline V gene data show CDR1 as SGDLS and CDR2 as YYNGEE. The CDR3 contains 17 residues. After removal of 3 bases from V and 1 base from J, the junction contained 5 bases not matched to a gene. CDR3: CASSGGTGGLSGNTIYF. The CDR3 DNA reads TGTGCCAGCAGCGGAGGGACAGGGGGCTTGTCTGGAAACACCATATATTTT.

This clone has just a few counts. This chain joins TRBV4-2 and TRBJ2-7; the D gene is possibly TRBD2 (5 bases). Germline lookup yields CDR1 LGHNA and CDR2 YNFKEQ. The CDR3 sequence is 15 residues long. V was shortened by 3 bases and J by 0 bases, with 12 bases between the two germline ends. In nucleotides, the CDR3 is TGTGCCAGCAGCCAGAGAGCGGAAAGCTCCTACGAGCAGTACTTC. Translated, it gives CASSQRAESSYEQYF.

This chain uses TRBV19 with TRBJ2-1; 8 bases are a match to TRBD1. The CDR3 totals 11 residues. Germline-derived CDR1 and CDR2 are LNHDA and SQIVND (reference sequence). V gave up 11 bases and J gave up 8 bases; unmatched junction bases: 5. As DNA, the CDR3 is TGTGCCGGAGGACAGGGCGATGAGCAGTTCTTC. This codes for CAGGQGDEQFF.